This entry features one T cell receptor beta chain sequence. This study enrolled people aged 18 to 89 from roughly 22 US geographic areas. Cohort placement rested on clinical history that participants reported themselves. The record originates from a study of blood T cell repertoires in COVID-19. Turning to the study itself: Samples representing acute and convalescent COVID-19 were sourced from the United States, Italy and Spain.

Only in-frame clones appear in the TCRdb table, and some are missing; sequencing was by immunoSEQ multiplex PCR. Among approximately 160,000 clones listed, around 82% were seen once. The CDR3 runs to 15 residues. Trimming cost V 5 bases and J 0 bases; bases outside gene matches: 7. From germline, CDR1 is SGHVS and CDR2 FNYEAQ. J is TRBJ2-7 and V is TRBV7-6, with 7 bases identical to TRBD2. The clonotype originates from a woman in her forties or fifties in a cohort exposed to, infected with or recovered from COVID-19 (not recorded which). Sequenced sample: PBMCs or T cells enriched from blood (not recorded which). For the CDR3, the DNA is TGTGCCAGCAGCCCCCTGCGGGGGAGCTCCTACGAGCAGTACTTC. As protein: CASSPLRGSSYEQYF.